This passage covers 23 T cell receptor beta chains from one sample sequenced in a study of control samples from healthy donors and cancer patients. TCRdb's copy holds only in-frame clones and misses some; the assay was immunoSEQ multiplex PCR. The table includes about 220,000 clones, 85% to 95% detected once. The sequenced sample consisted of blood. These receptors were obtained from a man aged 50 or older in good health.

Regarding this clone: The junction does not match germline at one end; this may be a read error. The sample holds other DNA sequences that translate to the same CDR3. The chain employs TRBV7-9 and TRBJ1-1; weak D call: TRBD1 (5 bases). This CDR3 spans 15 amino acids. CDR1 is SEHNR and CDR2 is FQNEAQ in the germline V gene (reference sequence). The chain's CDR3 is CASSRRDGGRTEAFF. CDR3 nucleotides: TGTGCCAGCAGCCGAAGGGACGGCGGGAGGACTGAAGCCTTCTTT.

The V call is TRBV6-5, the J call TRBJ1-1; D gene unclear. The V gene's germline CDR1 is MNHEY and CDR2 SVGAGI. CDR3 size: 13 residues. Trimming took 4 bases from V and 4 from J, leaving 10 bases between them. Here the CDR3 reads CASSFPGTTEAFF. Written as DNA, the CDR3 is TGTGCCAGCAGTTTTCCAGGTACCACTGAAGCTTTCTTT.

In this sample, this clone turned up once. The chain links TRBV5-1 to TRBJ2-1, with 8 bases aligning to TRBD2. The CDR3 sequence is 19 residues long. The ends lost 0 bases at V and 2 bases at J; junction bases unmatched: 13. Per germline, CDR1 SGHRS and CDR2 YFSETQ. CDR3 amino acids: CASSLVPRGGRPTYNEQFF. CDR3 sequence (DNA): TGCGCCAGCAGCTTGGTGCCCCGGGGGGGCCGCCCGACCTACAATGAGCAGTTCTTC.

Here the CDR3 DNA reads TGTGCCAGCAGCTCTCCTCCACCCGGGGAGCTGTTTTTT. Its protein product is CASSSPPPGELFF. The chain carries TRBV12-3 or TRBV12-4 and TRBJ2-2; no reliable D call. CDR3 length: 13 amino acids. V was cut by 6 bases and J by 6 bases, with 11 bases left in between.

This sequence joins TRBV7-3 and TRBJ2-3; tentatively, D is TRBD2 (5 bases). This CDR3 spans 14 amino acids. The ends were cut back, 3 bases at V and 0 bases at J, with 7 bases in the middle. The germline gives CDR1 SGHTA, CDR2 FQGTGA. CDR3 amino acids: CASSFGLSTDTQYF. DNA for the CDR3: TGTGCCAGCAGCTTCGGACTTAGCACAGATACGCAGTATTTT.

V and J are TRBV9 and TRBJ1-5; D possibly corresponds to TRBD1 (6 bases). CDR3 length: 15 amino acids. From germline, CDR1 is SGDLS and CDR2 YYNGEE. Trimming took off 0 bases at V and 5 bases at J, with 12 bases between the two ends. The CDR3 nucleotides are TGTGCCAGCAGCGTAGGAGGTCAGGGGTATCAGCCCCAGCATTTT. Its protein is CASSVGGQGYQPQHF.

The gene calls are TRBV5-6 and TRBJ1-2, with TRBD1 matching over 8 bases. The ends lost 4 bases at V and 6 bases at J; junction bases unmatched: 17. The CDR3 spans 17 residues. The germline V gene encodes CDR1 SGHDT and CDR2 YYEEEE. CDR3 coding DNA: TGTGCCAGCAGCCTAGGGGACAGGCCCCCATCGGGGGATGGCTACACCTTC. Its translation: CASSLGDRPPSGDGYTF.

V usage is TRBV19 and J usage is TRBJ1-2, with D tentatively TRBD1 (6 bases). The CDR3 is made up of 16 amino acids. Germline V gene data show CDR1 as LNHDA and CDR2 as SQIVND (reference sequence). Trimming removed 5 bases at V and 3 bases at J, with 19 bases between. The CDR3 DNA sequence: TGTGCCAGTAGTCCACTCCCCAGGGGTTCCCACTATGGCTACACCTTC. This translates into CASSPLPRGSHYGYTF.

The J gene is TRBJ2-7, the V gene TRBV28, with a possible D match to TRBD1 (5 bases). The CDR3 is 13 amino acids. The ends were cut back, 3 bases at V and 4 bases at J, with 10 bases in the middle. Germline-derived CDR1 and CDR2 are MDHEN and SYDVKM. The CDR3 protein is CASSFPGRYEQYF. The CDR3 nucleotides are TGTGCCAGCAGTTTTCCAGGGCGGTACGAGCAGTACTTC.

The V and J genes are TRBV7-8 and TRBJ2-7; a possible D gene is TRBD2 (6 bases). V lost 1 base and J 3 bases, leaving 10 bases between the germline ends. Germline assignment: CDR1 SGHVS and CDR2 FQNEAQ. This CDR3 contains 14 residues. Here the CDR3 reads CASSLGRDRYEQYF. The CDR3 DNA follows: TGTGCCAGCAGCTTAGGGAGGGACCGCTACGAGCAGTACTTC. Together with reference TRBV7-8 and TRBJ2-7, the CDR3 gives the full variable domain: GAGVSQSPRYKVAKRGQDVALRCDPISGHVSLFWYQQALGQGPEFLTYFQNEAQLDKSGLPSDRFFAERPEGSVSTLKIQRTQQEDSAVYLCASSLGRDRYEQYFGPGTRLTVT.

The chain carries TRBV9 and TRBJ1-1; no definite D call. The CDR3 is made up of 16 amino acids. The V and J ends lost 3 bases and 4 bases respectively, with 19 bases between them. Per the germline V gene, CDR1 is SGDLS and CDR2 is YYNGEE. CDR3 sequence reads: CASSEPRGGLGTEAFF. In nucleotides, the CDR3 is TGTGCCAGCAGCGAACCTCGTGGTGGACTGGGCACTGAAGCTTTCTTT. Full variable domain (rest looked up from reference TRBV9 and TRBJ1-1): DSGVTQTPKHLITATGQRVTLRCSPRSGDLSVYWYQQSLDQGLQFLIQYYNGEERAKGNILERFSAQQFPDLHSELNLSSLELGDSALYFCASSEPRGGLGTEAFFGQGTRLTVV.

This clone was recorded once. This rearrangement joins TRBV28 to TRBJ1-6, with a tentative D call TRBD1 (6 bases). V lost 3 bases and J lost 5, with 14 bases in between. The CDR3 extends over 16 amino acids. CDR1 and CDR2 (germline): MDHEN, SYDVKM. CDR3 bases: TGTGCCAGCAGTTTGTGGGGGAGGGGGGATAATTCACCCCTCCACTTT. The encoded protein is CASSLWGRGDNSPLHF. Filled out from reference TRBV28 and TRBJ1-6, the complete variable domain reads DVKVTQSSRYLVKRTGEKVFLECVQDMDHENMFWYRQDPGLGLRLIYFSYDVKMKEKGDIPEGYSVSREKKERFSLILESASTNQTSMYLCASSLWGRGDNSPLHFGNGTRLTVT.

The rearrangement links TRBV6-2 or TRBV6-3 to TRBJ2-1; D may be TRBD2 (6 bases). Germline V gives CDR1 MNHEY, CDR2 SVGEGT. Trimming stripped 0 bases from V and 5 bases from J, with 17 bases between. The CDR3 covers 17 residues. The CDR3 protein is CASSYSSHGGGDNEQFF. The CDR3 nucleotides are TGTGCCAGCAGTTACTCGTCACACGGGGGTGGCGACAATGAGCAGTTCTTC.

As regards this clone: Distinct nucleotide sequences in the sample also encode this CDR3. The genes are TRBV5-1 and TRBJ2-6; the D call may be TRBD1 or TRBD2 (5 bases each). This CDR3 has 15 residues. V lost 4 bases, J lost 0 bases, and 8 bases lay in between. The germline V gene encodes CDR1 SGHRS and CDR2 YFSETQ. The CDR3 bases are TGCGCCAGCAGCACCGGGGCCTCTGGGGCCAACGTCCTGACTTTC. Amino acids: CASSTGASGANVLTF.

This sequence joins TRBV28 and TRBJ2-1; TRBD1 is a possible D gene (5 bases). With 4 bases removed from V and 9 bases from J, the gap between germline ends came to 10 bases. Germline assignment: CDR1 MDHEN and CDR2 SYDVKM. The CDR3 runs 12 residues. The CDR3 sequence: CASSSRAGEQFF. As DNA, the CDR3 is TGTGCCAGCAGTTCCAGGGCTGGTGAGCAGTTCTTC.

The chain couples TRBV28 to TRBJ2-3, with a tentative D call TRBD1 (5 bases). Germline CDR1 is MDHEN and CDR2 is SYDVKM. The CDR3 spans 14 residues. Trimming took off 6 bases at V and 5 bases at J, with 15 bases between the two ends. CDR3 nucleotide sequence: TGTGCCAGCAGCCCCAGGGTCGATCAAGATACGCAGTATTTT. Amino acid sequence: CASSPRVDQDTQYF.

The chain couples TRBV18 to TRBJ1-1, with D perhaps matching TRBD1 (6 bases). This CDR3 comprises 15 residues. Deletions cut 6 bases from V and 0 bases from J, with 14 bases between. The germline V gene has CDR1 KGHSH and CDR2 LQKENI. The CDR3 protein is CASSNVWGLNTEAFF. In nucleotides, the CDR3 is TGTGCCAGCTCCAACGTCTGGGGGCTGAACACTGAAGCTTTCTTT.

For this clone: One junction end does not reproduce the germline sequence, and a read error may be involved. The V gene is TRBV27, the J gene TRBJ1-1, with 7 bases fitting TRBD1. This CDR3 has 15 residues. Germline V lookup: CDR1 MNHEY, CDR2 SMNVEV (reference sequence). CDR3 loop: CASSNWKQGNPEAFF. CDR3 in DNA: TGTGCCAGCAGTAATTGGAAACAGGGGAACCCTGAAGCTTTCTTT.

This chain connects TRBV11-1 to TRBJ2-3; possibly TRBD2 for D (6 bases). Germline CDR1 and CDR2: SGHAT and FQDESV (reference sequence). V lost 5 bases, J lost 2 bases, and 14 bases lay in between. The CDR3 covers 15 residues. The CDR3 DNA follows: TGTGCCAGCAGCCCGACTAGTTCCGACACAGATACGCAGTATTTT. Translating it yields CASSPTSSDTDTQYF. The variable domain in full, with the rest retrieved from reference TRBV11-1 and TRBJ2-3, is EAEVAQSPRYKITEKSQAVAFWCDPISGHATLYWYRQILGQGPELLVQFQDESVVDDSQLPKDRFSAERLKGVDSTLKIQPAELGDSAMYLCASSPTSSDTDTQYFGPGTRLTVL.

This sequence joins TRBV18 and TRBJ2-2; D unclear. This CDR3 is built from 14 residues. Trimming took off 5 bases at V and 2 bases at J, with 9 bases between the two ends. Germline V gene lookup returns CDR1 KGHSH and CDR2 LQKENI. Here the CDR3 reads CASSIQFNTGELFF. In DNA, the CDR3 is TGTGCCAGCTCAATACAATTTAACACCGGGGAGCTGTTTTTT. Looking up the rest from reference TRBV18 and TRBJ2-2 gives the full variable domain: NAGVMQNPRHLVRRRGQEARLRCSPMKGHSHVYWYRQLPEEGLKFMVYLQKENIIDESGMPKERFSAEFPKEGPSILRIQQVVRGDSAAYFCASSIQFNTGELFFGEGSRLTVL.

The gene calls are TRBV11-2 and TRBJ2-1; D tentatively reads TRBD1 or TRBD2 (6 bases each). The CDR3 has 13 amino acids. Trimming stripped 5 bases from V and 6 bases from J, with 11 bases between. From germline, CDR1 is SGHAT and CDR2 FQNNGV. The CDR3: CASSAWGANEQFF. The CDR3 bases are TGTGCCAGCAGCGCTTGGGGGGCCAATGAGCAGTTCTTC.

The chain employs TRBV18 and TRBJ2-1; D uncertain. V lost 6 bases and J 5 bases, leaving 8 bases between the germline ends. This CDR3 contains 12 residues. The germline V gene has CDR1 KGHSH and CDR2 LQKENI. Here the CDR3 reads CASSPRDNEQFF. The CDR3 nucleotides read TGTGCCAGCTCGCCCCGGGACAATGAGCAGTTCTTC.

The chain recombines TRBV7-9 with TRBJ2-7, with TRBD1 identical over 10 bases. The CDR3 has 14 residues. CDR1 is SEHNR, CDR2 FQNEAQ, per germline (reference sequence). V trimming: 5 bases; J trimming: 7 bases; junction bases outside the gene matches: 8. This CDR3 is CASSTAGTGVEQYF. DNA for the CDR3: TGTGCCAGCAGCACAGCCGGGACAGGGGTTGAGCAGTACTTC.